Listed here are 21 T cell receptor beta chains from one sample, sequenced in a study of cytotoxic CD8 clonotypes in ibrutinib-treated CLL. The data were produced by immunoSEQ multiplex PCR, yet TCRdb's version contains in-frame clones alone and is incomplete. Of approximately 100,000 clones detected, about 53% appear once; the ten largest clones hold around 37%. This specimen consisted of PBMCs, obtained after 24 months of ibrutinib treatment. The source is a human donor with chronic lymphocytic leukemia.

J is TRBJ1-1 and V is TRBV29-1; 8 bases are a match to TRBD1. This CDR3 is built from 12 residues. Germline assignment: CDR1 SQVTM and CDR2 ANQGSEA. V gave up 3 bases and J gave up 5 bases; unmatched junction bases: 2. The CDR3 nucleotides read TGCAGCGTTGACAGGGGGCAAACTGAAGCTTTCTTT. Protein product: CSVDRGQTEAFF.

V is TRBV1 and J is TRBJ2-3; the D call in the table, TRBD2, was not verified against the DNA. TRBV1 is listed as a pseudogene. The CDR3 loop spans 17 amino acids. The CDR3 region is CTSSQGGLAGYTDTQYF. CDR3 nucleotide sequence: TGCACCAGCAGCCAGGGGGGACTAGCGGGTTACACAGATACGCAGTATTTT.

This clone appeared a few times. As DNA, the CDR3 is TGTGCCAGCAGTGAGGACAGGGCTAACTATGGCTACACCTTC. Encoded protein: CASSEDRANYGYTF. The chain links TRBV2 to TRBJ1-2, with 8 positions matching TRBD1. The CDR3 totals 14 residues. The trim removed 3 bases at V and 0 bases at J, leaving 0 bases unmatched. The V gene's germline CDR1 is SNHLY and CDR2 FYNNEI.

This chain connects TRBV7-8 to TRBJ1-5; no firm D call. From germline, CDR1 is SGHVS and CDR2 FQNEAQ. CDR3 length: 15 residues. The V end was cut by 1 base, the J end by 4 bases, with 11 bases between. The CDR3, as DNA: TGTGCCAGCAGCTTAGAGGATGTGTCGAATCAGCCCCAGCATTTT. Translated: CASSLEDVSNQPQHF. The variable domain in full, with the rest retrieved from reference TRBV7-8 and TRBJ1-5, is GAGVSQSPRYKVAKRGQDVALRCDPISGHVSLFWYQQALGQGPEFLTYFQNEAQLDKSGLPSDRFFAERPEGSVSTLKIQRTQQEDSAVYLCASSLEDVSNQPQHFGDGTRLSIL.

V gene TRBV9 combines with J gene TRBJ2-3; the D is unclear. CDR1 and CDR2 from the germline V gene are SGDLS and YYNGEE. V dropped 3 bases and J dropped 0 bases, with 5 bases sitting between them. The CDR3 loop spans 13 amino acids. The CDR3 loop is CASSAHSTDTQYF. DNA for the CDR3: TGTGCCAGCAGCGCCCACAGCACAGATACGCAGTATTTT.

The V gene is TRBV10-3, the J gene TRBJ1-1; 9 bases fit TRBD1. V lost 3 bases to trimming and J lost 0 bases; unmatched junction nucleotides: 5. Germline CDR1 is ENHRY and CDR2 is SYGVKD. The CDR3 totals 16 residues. The CDR3 DNA follows: TGTGCCATCAGTGAAGGACAGGGGCTGATGAACACTGAAGCTTTCTTT. This translates into CAISEGQGLMNTEAFF.

This chain joins TRBV9 and TRBJ1-1, with D unresolved. The V gene's germline CDR1 is SGDLS and CDR2 YYNGEE. The ends were cut back, 3 bases at V and 2 bases at J, with 8 bases in the middle. The CDR3 length is 13 residues. This chain's CDR3 is CASSATPNTEAFF. The CDR3 DNA reads as TGTGCCAGCAGCGCTACTCCAAACACTGAAGCTTTCTTT. The full variable domain, with the rest looked up from reference TRBV9 and TRBJ1-1, is DSGVTQTPKHLITATGQRVTLRCSPRSGDLSVYWYQQSLDQGLQFLIQYYNGEERAKGNILERFSAQQFPDLHSELNLSSLELGDSALYFCASSATPNTEAFFGQGTRLTVV.

This clone was observed a handful of times. The V gene is TRBV30, the J gene TRBJ1-6; D is unclear. Trimming removed 2 bases from V and 10 bases from J, with 15 bases in between. CDR3 length equals 14 residues. CDR1 is GTSNPN, CDR2 SVGIG, per germline (reference sequence). In nucleotides, the CDR3 is TGTGCCTGGAGTATCGGGAGTGGTTGGTCACCCCTCCACTTT. Translation: CAWSIGSGWSPLHF.

This rearrangement joins TRBV29-1 to TRBJ1-5, with 7 bases identical to TRBD1. The germline V gene has CDR1 SQVTM and CDR2 ANQGSEA. CDR3 length: 13 amino acids. The trim removed 4 bases at V and 7 bases at J, leaving 7 bases unmatched. This chain's CDR3 is CSVGQGVDQPQHF. The CDR3 bases are TGCAGCGTTGGGCAGGGGGTGGACCAGCCCCAGCATTTT.

This clone was seen more than once but under ten times. The CDR3 region is CATSVRQGSLETQYF. CDR3 in DNA: TGTGCCACCAGCGTCCGACAGGGCTCGTTGGAGACCCAGTACTTC. This chain uses TRBV15 with TRBJ2-5; the match to TRBD1 covers 7 bases. The trim removed 5 bases at V and 5 bases at J, leaving 11 bases unmatched. Germline V gives CDR1 LNHNV, CDR2 YYDKDF (reference sequence). This CDR3 is 15 amino acids long.

This clone was observed a handful of times. The V call is TRBV5-4, the J call TRBJ1-1; no definite D call. V dropped 0 bases and J dropped 0 bases, with 0 bases sitting between them. CDR3 length equals 12 residues. Germline values: CDR1 SGHNT, CDR2 YYREEE (reference sequence). The DNA of the CDR3 is TGTGCCAGCAGCTTGGTGAACACTGAAGCTTTCTTT. This gives the protein CASSLVNTEAFF.

This chain uses TRBV4-3 with TRBJ2-2; D is possibly TRBD2 (5 bases). The CDR3 runs 14 residues. Germline V gives CDR1 LGHNA, CDR2 YSLEER. Deletions cut 4 bases from V and 7 bases from J, with 13 bases between. The CDR3 loop reads CASSLGLGVGELFF. The CDR3 DNA sequence: TGCGCCAGCAGCCTCGGACTCGGCGTCGGGGAGCTGTTTTTT.

This clone came up a few times. The chain links TRBV6-5 to TRBJ1-1, with D uncertain. Trimming took off 5 bases at V and 0 bases at J, with 7 bases between the two ends. This CDR3 comprises 13 residues. CDR1 and CDR2 (germline): MNHEY, SVGAGI. DNA for the CDR3: TGTGCCAGCAGTCTGACCCTGAACACTGAAGCTTTCTTT. Translating it yields CASSLTLNTEAFF.

This clone was seen just once. The chain recombines TRBV11-3 with TRBJ2-2; D remains ambiguous. The germline gives CDR1 SGHNT, CDR2 YENEEA. Trimming cost V 3 bases and J 5 bases, with 7 bases left between them. The CDR3 is 13 amino acids. CDR3 sequence (DNA): TGTGCCAGCAGCTTTAAGGGAACCGGGGAGCTGTTTTTT. Its protein is CASSFKGTGELFF.

The gene calls are TRBV7-2 and TRBJ2-5; D is possibly TRBD2 (5 bases). The CDR3 has 14 amino acids. Per the germline V gene, CDR1 is SGHTA and CDR2 is FQGNSA. V shed 5 bases and J shed 2 bases, with 12 bases lying between them. CDR3: CASSPRPGQETQYF. Written as DNA, the CDR3 is TGTGCCAGCAGCCCCCGCCCGGGGCAAGAGACCCAGTACTTC.

The chain combines TRBV11-3 with TRBJ2-7; D assignment may be TRBD1 or TRBD2 (5 bases each). V was clipped by 5 bases and J by 5 bases, with 19 bases between them. The CDR3 is 15 residues long. Looked up from germline, CDR1 is SGHNT and CDR2 is YENEEA. DNA for the CDR3: TGTGCCAGCAGCCCCCTGGGACGGAGCGTAGACGAGCAGTACTTC. This translates into CASSPLGRSVDEQYF.

The chain has TRBV25-1 and TRBJ2-3; TRBD1 is a possible D gene (5 bases). The V gene's germline CDR1 is MGHDK and CDR2 SYGVNS. Trimming removed 4 bases from V and 1 base from J, with 9 bases in between. This CDR3 contains 14 residues. The CDR3 DNA follows: TGTGCCAGCAGTGGGTGGACACGCACAGATACGCAGTATTTT. Translating gives CASSGWTRTDTQYF. Drawing the rest from reference TRBV25-1 and TRBJ2-3, the complete variable domain is EADIYQTPRYLVIGTGKKITLECSQTMGHDKMYWYQQDPGMELHLIHYSYGVNSTEKGDLSSESTVSRIRTEHFPLTLESARPSHTSQYLCASSGWTRTDTQYFGPGTRLTVL.

V and J are TRBV7-2 and TRBJ1-5, with D maybe TRBD1 (6 bases). In germline, CDR1 is SGHTA, CDR2 FQGNSA. Deletions cut 6 bases from V and 2 bases from J, with 11 bases between. The CDR3 consists of 14 residues. CDR3 bases: TGTGCCAGCAGTTCCAGGGGTGGCAATCAGCCCCAGCATTTT. This gives the protein CASSSRGGNQPQHF.

A single count supports this clone. V gene TRBV5-1 combines with J gene TRBJ2-2, with D tentatively TRBD1 (5 bases). V lost 4 bases, J lost 6 bases, and 25 bases lay in between. This CDR3 has 18 residues. CDR1 and CDR2 from the germline V gene are SGHRS and YFSETQ. The CDR3 DNA sequence: TGCGCCAGCAGCCGGGCCAGGGAAAATAATTGGGGCGCCGGGGAGCTGTTTTTT. It translates to CASSRARENNWGAGELFF.

This clone was counted at least ten times. This sequence joins TRBV5-1 and TRBJ2-5; tentative D call: TRBD2 (6 bases). Trimming stripped 6 bases from V and 4 bases from J, with 7 bases between. The CDR3 length is 11 residues. CDR1 is SGHRS and CDR2 is YFSETQ in the germline V gene. The CDR3 loop is CASMGGETQYF. CDR3 bases: TGCGCCAGCATGGGGGGAGAGACCCAGTACTTC.

This chain uses TRBV7-2 with TRBJ2-7; the match to TRBD2 covers 8 bases. CDR1 SGHTA and CDR2 FQGNSA come from the germline V gene. CDR3 length: 14 residues. Germline trimming cut 5 bases from V and 7 bases from J; bases unmatched to any gene: 10. The CDR3 here is CASSEWSGGGEQYF. Here the CDR3 DNA reads TGTGCCAGCAGCGAATGGAGCGGGGGAGGAGAGCAGTACTTC.